This T cell receptor beta chain was retrieved from a study of blood T cell repertoires in COVID-19. Study in general: The United States, Italy and Spain were the sources of the acute and convalescent COVID-19 samples.

The germline V and J ends were trimmed by 8 bases and 1 base, with 7 bases remaining between them. CDR1 is SGDLS and CDR2 is YYNGEE in the germline V gene. The CDR3 sequence is 13 residues long. Method: immunoSEQ multiplex PCR; TCRdb's copy keeps in-frame clones and lacks some. The sample yields a few hundred thousand clones, roughly 85% seen once. Participant-reported clinical history was the basis for cohort assignment. The chain recombines TRBV9 with TRBJ2-6; D perhaps matches TRBD1 (5 bases). The sequencing input was PBMCs or T cells enriched from blood (not recorded which). The receptor comes from a woman aged 25-40 years who had recovered from COVID-19. The CDR3 coding sequence is TGTGCCAGTTCAGGGTCTGGGGCCAACGTCCTGACTTTC. Amino acids: CASSGSGANVLTF. Supplemented by reference TRBV9 and TRBJ2-6, the full variable domain reads DSGVTQTPKHLITATGQRVTLRCSPRSGDLSVYWYQQSLDQGLQFLIQYYNGEERAKGNILERFSAQQFPDLHSELNLSSLELGDSALYFCASSGSGANVLTFGAGSRLTVL.